This T cell receptor (beta chain) emerged from a study of blood T cell repertoires in COVID-19 (dated by TCRdb to 2018 to 2021). Study-wide context: Samples from collaborators originated in the United States, Italy and Spain and spanned both the acute and convalescent phases of COVID-19. The material from the prospective study consisted of cDNA or gDNA derived from T cells, B-cell-depleted T cells, or PBMCs. A de-identified subject ID, COVID-19 status, age in years and sex were almost always included in the sample metadata. Deeply sampled blood TCRbeta repertoires from subjects exposed to, actively infected with, or recovered from COVID-19 were included in the dataset. Where available, HLA class I and class II types were obtained from metadata supplied by the sample provider rather than from assay-based typing. The repertoires were made available in a free public database intended to serve as a resource for research on the immune response to SARS-CoV-2. Samples came from the ongoing ImmuneRACE study (first 160 participants) plus 1,254 subjects from 6 global collaborators.

Trimming costs V 2 bases and J 6 bases, and their ends lie 10 bases apart. Per the germline V gene, SGHAT is the CDR1 and FQNNGV is the CDR2. The CDR3, from cysteine to phenylalanine, totals 14 residues. Just the 42-base CDR3 DNA is kept, in frame starting at base 1. In regard to this clone: This receptor's antigen is unknown. No per-base quality is available; no much larger clone lies one base away.

The immunoSEQ Assay, a bias-controlled multiplex PCR, was used to amplify TCRbeta CDR3 regions from genomic DNA. Per the authors' processing: The number of nucleated cells in each sample was estimated from the amplification of reference gene primers within the assay. Sequence reads were collapsed and filtered to measure the absolute abundance of every unique TCRbeta CDR3 rearrangement. For each sample, productive Simpson clonality was calculated as the square root of Simpson's diversity index over productive rearrangements. TCRdb took this table from immuneACCESS and kept in-frame rearrangements with V and J called. Such tables lack part of the clones; where checked against another copy, unresolved V genes explain under half of the gap, and the rest is unexplained. V and J calls and clone size are copied from that table; D and trimming were computed from the DNA. The sample records about 120,000 clones, around 80% of which are singletons. The ten largest clones represent more than 3% of the sample.

Overall study results and their limits: How much clinical and demographic metadata was included differed by source and by participant, and the metadata was provided uncurated.

Whole blood was collected in K2EDTA tubes by collaborating institutions according to the institutions' own protocols. For TCRbeta analysis, collaborator samples were shipped as frozen whole blood, as isolated PBMCs, or as DNA extracted from either sample type. The rearranged segments are TRBV11-2 and TRBJ2-2; the D gene assignment is ambiguous. The sample taken for sequencing was peripheral blood. This clonotype originated in a woman aged 50 to 65 with acute or convalescent COVID-19. The CDR3 region has the sequence CASSLNGVPGELFF. The DNA reads as follows: TGTGCCAGCAGCTTAAATGGAGTTCCCGGGGAGCTGTTTTTT.